This T cell receptor (beta chain) comes out of a study of siplizumab effects on memory and regulatory T cells. Unmatched junction bases numbered 14, after V lost 7 bases and J lost 10 bases. The CDR3 totals 16 residues. Germline values: CDR1 SGHVS, CDR2 FQNEAQ. Profiled with immunoSEQ multiplex PCR; TCRdb holds only in-frame clones, not every one. The data hold over 95,000 clones, with approximately 92% observed a single time. V gene TRBV7-8 combines with J gene TRBJ1-6, with 9 nucleotides matching TRBD1. The clonotype originates from a human donor in good health. The sample consisted of non-Treg CD4+ T cells sorted from blood. The CDR3 DNA reads as TGTGCCAGCAACCTTTGGACAGGGGAAGTAGGGTCACCCCTCCACTTT. Translation gives CASNLWTGEVGSPLHF.